This T cell receptor (beta chain) was identified in a study of blood T cell repertoires in COVID-19. Study at large: Spain, Italy and the United States supplied samples that represented acute and convalescent COVID-19. The cDNA or gDNA used as material had been derived from T cells, B-cell-depleted T cells, or PBMCs.

Germline V lookup: CDR1 MNHEY, CDR2 SVGAGI. V was cut by 5 bases and J by 2 bases, with 13 bases left in between. The CDR3 is 14 residues long. The repertoire was sequenced with immunoSEQ multiplex PCR; TCRdb's copy has only in-frame clones and lacks some. The repertoire consists of approximately 160,000 clones, with 84% occurring once and the leading ten covering roughly 7.5%. This TCR came from a man aged 40-49 years who had recovered from COVID-19. The genes are TRBV6-5 and TRBJ2-7; a weak D match, TRBD1 (6 bases). The specimen sequenced was peripheral blood. CDR3 region: CASSSRDIPYEQYF. CDR3 bases: TGTGCCAGCAGTAGCCGGGACATCCCCTACGAGCAGTACTTC.